This T cell receptor beta chain emerged from a study of T cells in Graves' hyperthyroidism and ophthalmopathy. From germline, CDR1 is GTSNPN and CDR2 SVGIG (reference sequence). The CDR3 spans 14 residues. Between the trimmed V and J ends, which lost 0 bases and 6 bases, there was a span of 11 bases. Study-wide results and caveats: The model identified upcoming ophthalmopathy a median approximately 6.4 months ahead of onset.

If no ophthalmopathy progression occurred within 18 months, Graves' hyperthyroidism was stable. Those with hyperthyroidism were 18 to 65 years old, newly diagnosed, and ill for under 2 months. There were TCR beta CDR3 regions amplified from RNA transcripts. In the first-round RT-PCR of the TCR CDR3, the HTBI primer set was used. Each CDR3 protein gets one entry after TCRdb re-called the multiplex PCR reads with MiXCR. This sample yields about 400,000 distinct CDR3 sequences, of which under 15% are seen a single time; 30% to 35% belongs to the top ten. This clonotype was picked up many times. The antigen is undetermined.

This receptor was obtained from a woman in her 30s with Graves' hyperthyroidism. Specimen: blood. J is TRBJ2-2 and V is TRBV30; D may be TRBD2 (6 bases). The CDR3 here is CAWSVDGEAGELFF. CDR3 DNA: TGTGCCTGGAGTGTCGACGGGGAGGCCGGGGAGCTGTTTTTT. Using reference TRBV30 and TRBJ2-2 for the parts outside the CDR3, the full variable domain is SQTIHQWPATLVQPVGSPLSLECTVEGTSNPNLYWYRQAAGRGLQLLFYSVGIGQISSEVPQNLSASRPQDRQFILSSKKLLLSDSGFYLCAWSVDGEAGELFFGEGSRLTVL.